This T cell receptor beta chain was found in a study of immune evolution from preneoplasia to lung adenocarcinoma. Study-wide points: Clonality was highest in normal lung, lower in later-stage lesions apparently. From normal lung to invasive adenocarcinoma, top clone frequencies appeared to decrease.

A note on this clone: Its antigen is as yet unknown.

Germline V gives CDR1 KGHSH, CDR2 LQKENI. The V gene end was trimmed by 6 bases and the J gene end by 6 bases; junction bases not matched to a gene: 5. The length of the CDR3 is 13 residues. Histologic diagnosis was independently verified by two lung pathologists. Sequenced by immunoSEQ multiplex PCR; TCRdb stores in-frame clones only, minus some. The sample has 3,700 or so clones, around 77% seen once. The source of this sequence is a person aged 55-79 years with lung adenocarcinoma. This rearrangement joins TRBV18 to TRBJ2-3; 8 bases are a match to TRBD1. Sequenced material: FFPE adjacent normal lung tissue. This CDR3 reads CASSDRVVDTQYF. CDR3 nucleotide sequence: TGTGCCAGCTCGGACAGGGTTGTGGATACGCAGTATTTT.